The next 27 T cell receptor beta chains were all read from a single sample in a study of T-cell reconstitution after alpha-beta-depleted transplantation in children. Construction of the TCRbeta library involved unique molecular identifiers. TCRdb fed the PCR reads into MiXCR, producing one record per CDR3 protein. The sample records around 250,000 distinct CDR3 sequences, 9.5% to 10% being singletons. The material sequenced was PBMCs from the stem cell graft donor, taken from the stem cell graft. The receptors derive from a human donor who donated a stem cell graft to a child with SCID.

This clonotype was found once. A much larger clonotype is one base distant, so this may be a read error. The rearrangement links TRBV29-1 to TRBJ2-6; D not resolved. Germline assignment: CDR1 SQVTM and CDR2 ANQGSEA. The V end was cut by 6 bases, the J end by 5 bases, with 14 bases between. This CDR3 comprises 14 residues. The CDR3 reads CSVQVGQWANVLTF. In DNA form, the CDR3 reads TGCAGCGTCCAAGTCGGGCAGTGGGCCAACGTCCTGACTTTC.

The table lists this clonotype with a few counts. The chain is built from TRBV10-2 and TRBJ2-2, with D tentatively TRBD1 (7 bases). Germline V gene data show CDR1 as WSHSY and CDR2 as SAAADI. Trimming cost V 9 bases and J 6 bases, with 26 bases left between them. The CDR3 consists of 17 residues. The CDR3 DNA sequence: TGCGCCAGTACCGAAAGGAGGAGGAGGGGGCGATCCGGGGAGCTGTTTTTT. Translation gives CASTERRRRGRSGELFF.

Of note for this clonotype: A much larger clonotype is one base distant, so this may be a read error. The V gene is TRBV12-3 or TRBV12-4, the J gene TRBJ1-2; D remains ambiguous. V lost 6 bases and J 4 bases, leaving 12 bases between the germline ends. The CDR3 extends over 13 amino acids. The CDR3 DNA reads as TGTGCCAGCAGAGTCCTAGTAGGCTATGGCTACACCTTC. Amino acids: CASRVLVGYGYTF.

The DNA of the CDR3 is TGCGCCAGCAGCATACCCACAGGGGGCGAAAACACCATATATTTT. Translation: CASSIPTGGENTIYF. The chain has TRBV5-1 and TRBJ1-3, with 9 bases that match TRBD1. With 4 bases clipped from V and 6 bases from J, the junction kept 8 bases outside the gene matches. Germline CDR1 is SGHRS and CDR2 is YFSETQ. There are 15 residues in the CDR3.

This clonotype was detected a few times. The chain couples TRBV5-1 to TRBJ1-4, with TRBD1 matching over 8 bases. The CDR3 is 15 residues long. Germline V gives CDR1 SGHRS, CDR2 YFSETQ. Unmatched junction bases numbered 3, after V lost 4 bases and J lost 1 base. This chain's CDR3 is CASSVTGVTNEKLFF. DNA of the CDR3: TGCGCCAGCAGCGTGACAGGGGTAACTAATGAAAAACTGTTTTTT. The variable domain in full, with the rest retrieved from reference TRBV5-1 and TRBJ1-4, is KAGVTQTPRYLIKTRGQQVTLSCSPISGHRSVSWYQQTPGQGLQFLFEYFSETQRNKGNFPGRFSGRQFSNSRSEMNVSTLELGDSALYLCASSVTGVTNEKLFFGSGTQLSVL.

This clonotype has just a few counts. The CDR3 spells CSASRGVLNYEQYF. The CDR3 region has the DNA TGCAGTGCTAGTCGGGGGGTTCTAAACTACGAGCAGTACTTC. The chain carries TRBV20-1 and TRBJ2-7, with 7 positions matching TRBD2. CDR1 DFQATT and CDR2 SNEGSKA come from the germline V gene (reference sequence). V shed 3 bases, J shed 3 bases, and the junction held 8 bases outside the gene matches. This CDR3 contains 14 residues.

The CDR3 reads CASSKSDTFNSPLHF. CDR3 coding DNA: TGTGCCAGCAGCAAATCAGACACGTTCAATTCACCCCTCCACTTT. The chain links TRBV7-9 to TRBJ1-6; D is unclear. V was cut by 5 bases and J by 7 bases, with 15 bases left in between. The CDR3 is 15 amino acids. The germline CDR1 and CDR2 sequences are SEHNR and FQNEAQ (reference sequence).

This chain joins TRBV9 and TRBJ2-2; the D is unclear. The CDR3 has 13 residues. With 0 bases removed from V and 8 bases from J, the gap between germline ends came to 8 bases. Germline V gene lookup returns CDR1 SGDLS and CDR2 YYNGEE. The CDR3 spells CASSVVWSGELFF. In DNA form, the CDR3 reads TGTGCCAGCAGCGTAGTGTGGAGTGGGGAGCTGTTTTTT.

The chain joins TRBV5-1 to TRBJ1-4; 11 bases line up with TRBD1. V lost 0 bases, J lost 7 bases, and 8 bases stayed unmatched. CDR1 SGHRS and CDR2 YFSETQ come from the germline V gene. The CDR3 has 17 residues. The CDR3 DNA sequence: TGCGCCAGCAGCTTGGCCCTAGGACAGGGGGCGTCTGAAAAACTGTTTTTT. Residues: CASSLALGQGASEKLFF.

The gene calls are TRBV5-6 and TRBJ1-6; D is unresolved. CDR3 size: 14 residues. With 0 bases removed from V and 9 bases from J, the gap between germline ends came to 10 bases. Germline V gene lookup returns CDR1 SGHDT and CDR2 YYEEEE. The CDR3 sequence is CASSLALGFSPLHF. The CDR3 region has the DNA TGTGCCAGCAGCTTGGCATTGGGATTTTCACCCCTCCACTTT.

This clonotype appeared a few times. CDR3 in amino acids: CASSYGTGGRETQYF. CDR3 in DNA: TGTGCCAGCAGTTACGGGACAGGGGGCCGGGAGACCCAGTACTTC. The chain employs TRBV6-5 and TRBJ2-5; 12 nucleotides agree with TRBD1. CDR1 is MNHEY, CDR2 SVGAGI, per germline. The CDR3 totals 15 residues. J was trimmed by 5 bases and V by 2 bases; bases with no gene match: 3.

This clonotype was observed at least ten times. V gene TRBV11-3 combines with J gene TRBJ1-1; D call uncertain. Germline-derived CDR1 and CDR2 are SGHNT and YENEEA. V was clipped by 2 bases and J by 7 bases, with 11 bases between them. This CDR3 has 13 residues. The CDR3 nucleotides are TGTGCCAGCAGCTTACCGGACCCGGATGAAGCTTTCTTT. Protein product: CASSLPDPDEAFF.

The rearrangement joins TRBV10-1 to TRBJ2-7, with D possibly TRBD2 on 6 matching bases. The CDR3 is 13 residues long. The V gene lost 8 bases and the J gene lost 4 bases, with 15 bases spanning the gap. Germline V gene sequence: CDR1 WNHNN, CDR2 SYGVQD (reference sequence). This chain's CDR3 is CASGEAGRYEQYF. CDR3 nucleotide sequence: TGCGCCAGCGGGGAGGCAGGTCGTTACGAGCAGTACTTC.

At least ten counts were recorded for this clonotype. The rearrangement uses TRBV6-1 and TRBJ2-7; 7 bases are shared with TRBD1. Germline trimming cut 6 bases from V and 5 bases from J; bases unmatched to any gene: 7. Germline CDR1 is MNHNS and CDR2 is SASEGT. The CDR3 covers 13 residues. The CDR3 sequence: CASREGQSNEQYF. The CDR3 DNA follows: TGTGCCAGCAGAGAGGGACAGTCCAACGAGCAGTACTTC.

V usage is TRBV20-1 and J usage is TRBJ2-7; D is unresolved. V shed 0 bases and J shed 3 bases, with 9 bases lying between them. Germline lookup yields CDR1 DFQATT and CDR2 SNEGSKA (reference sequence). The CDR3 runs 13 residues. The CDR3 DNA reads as TGCAGTGCTAGAGATACAGACCTCTACGAGCAGTACTTC. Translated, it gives CSARDTDLYEQYF.

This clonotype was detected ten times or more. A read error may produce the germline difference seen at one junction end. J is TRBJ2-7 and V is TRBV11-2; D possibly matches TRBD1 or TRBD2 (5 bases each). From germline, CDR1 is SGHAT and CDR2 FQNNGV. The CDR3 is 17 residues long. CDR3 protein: CASSIEGAQGMTYEQYF. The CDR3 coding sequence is TGTGCCAGCAGCATAGAGGGAGCTCAGGGAATGACCTACGAGCAGTACTTC.

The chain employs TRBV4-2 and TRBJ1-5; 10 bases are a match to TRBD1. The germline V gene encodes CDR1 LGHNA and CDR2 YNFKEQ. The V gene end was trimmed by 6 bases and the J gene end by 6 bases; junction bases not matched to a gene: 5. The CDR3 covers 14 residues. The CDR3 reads CASSNDRGLQPQHF. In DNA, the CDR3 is TGTGCCAGCAGTAACGACAGGGGGCTTCAGCCCCAGCATTTT.

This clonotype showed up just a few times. The chain's CDR3 is CSVDPSGANVLTF. In DNA, the CDR3 is TGCAGCGTTGATCCCTCTGGGGCCAACGTCCTGACTTTC. The rearrangement joins TRBV29-1 to TRBJ2-6; D is uncertain. This CDR3 comprises 13 residues. Germline V lookup: CDR1 SQVTM, CDR2 ANQGSEA. V lost 3 bases and J 0 bases, leaving 3 bases between the germline ends.

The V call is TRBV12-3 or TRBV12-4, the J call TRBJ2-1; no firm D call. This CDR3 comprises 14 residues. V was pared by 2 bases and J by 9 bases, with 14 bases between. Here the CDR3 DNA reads TGTGCCAGCAGTTTAAGCAACAGCTACTCTGAGCAGTTCTTC. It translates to CASSLSNSYSEQFF.

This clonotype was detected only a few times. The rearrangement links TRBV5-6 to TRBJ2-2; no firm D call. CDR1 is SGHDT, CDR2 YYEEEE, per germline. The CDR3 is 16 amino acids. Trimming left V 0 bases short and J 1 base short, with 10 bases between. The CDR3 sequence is CASSLEGRVNTGELFF. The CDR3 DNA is TGTGCCAGCAGCTTGGAAGGCCGAGTGAACACCGGGGAGCTGTTTTTT.

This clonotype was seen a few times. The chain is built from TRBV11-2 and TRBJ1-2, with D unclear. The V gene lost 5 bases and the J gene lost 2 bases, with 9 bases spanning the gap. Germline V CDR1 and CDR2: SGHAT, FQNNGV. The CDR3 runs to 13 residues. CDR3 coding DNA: TGTGCCAGCAGCGCGGACGTAAACTATGGCTACACCTTC. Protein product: CASSADVNYGYTF.

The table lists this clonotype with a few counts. The CDR3 coding sequence is TGCAGTGCTAGTCTTAGGGCTGAAGCTTTCTTT. Protein sequence: CSASLRAEAFF. This chain uses TRBV20-1 with TRBJ1-1; no definite D call. V was cut by 3 bases and J by 6 bases, with 8 bases left in between. This CDR3 is 11 amino acids long. Germline V lookup: CDR1 DFQATT, CDR2 SNEGSKA (reference sequence).

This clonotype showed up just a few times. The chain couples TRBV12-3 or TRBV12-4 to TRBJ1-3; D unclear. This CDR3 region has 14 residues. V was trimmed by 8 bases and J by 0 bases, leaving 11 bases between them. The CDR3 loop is CASSAESSGNTIYF. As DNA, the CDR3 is TGTGCCAGCTCCGCCGAGAGCTCTGGAAACACCATATATTTT.

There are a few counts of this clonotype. The CDR3 protein is CAISEPGQNNEKLFF. CDR3 in DNA: TGTGCCATCAGTGAGCCGGGACAGAATAATGAAAAACTGTTTTTT. This chain links TRBV10-3 with TRBJ1-4; 7 nucleotides match TRBD1. V lost 2 bases and J lost 4; bases outside the gene matches: 4. Per germline, CDR1 ENHRY and CDR2 SYGVKD. The CDR3 runs to 15 residues.

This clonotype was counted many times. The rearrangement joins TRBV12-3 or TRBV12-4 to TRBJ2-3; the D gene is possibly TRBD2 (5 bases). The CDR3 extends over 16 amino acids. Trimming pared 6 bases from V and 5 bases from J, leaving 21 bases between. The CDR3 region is CASSPRTSLGIDTQYF. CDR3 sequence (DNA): TGTGCCAGCAGCCCCCGGACTTCTCTGGGGATAGATACGCAGTATTTT.

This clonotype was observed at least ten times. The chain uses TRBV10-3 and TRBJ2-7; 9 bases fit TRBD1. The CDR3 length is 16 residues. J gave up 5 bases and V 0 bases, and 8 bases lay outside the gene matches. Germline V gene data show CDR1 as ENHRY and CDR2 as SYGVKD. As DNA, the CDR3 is TGTGCCATCAGTGAGTCTAGGGACAGGGCTTCCGACGAGCAGTACTTC. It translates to CAISESRDRASDEQYF.

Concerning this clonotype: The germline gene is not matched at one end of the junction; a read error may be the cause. Written as DNA, the CDR3 is TGCGCCAGCAGCTTGGTTCCGGGGGCCCCCACAGATACGCAGTGTTTT. Its translation is CASSLVPGAPTDTQCF. This rearrangement joins TRBV5-1 to TRBJ2-3; D tentatively reads TRBD1 or TRBD2 (6 bases each). Germline V gene sequence: CDR1 SGHRS, CDR2 YFSETQ. The CDR3 sequence is 16 residues long.